Included here is one T cell receptor (beta chain) sequence, with context. Antigen specificity is unknown. These data come from a study of T-cell reconstitution after alpha-beta-depleted transplantation in children. TCRbeta library construction was performed incorporating unique molecular identifiers. TCRdb reanalysed the PCR reads using MiXCR and keeps one entry per CDR3 protein. Of more than 100,000 distinct CDR3 sequences in the sample, roughly 23% are singletons; the top ten hold about 10%. Germline values: CDR1 MNHNS, CDR2 SASEGT. V shed 5 bases and J 4 bases; nucleotides not matched to a gene: 9. The CDR3 runs 16 residues. General study points: T-cell numbers and diversity one year post-transplant derived largely from freshly generated T cells.

This clonotype was obtained from a male patient aged 2-10 years who had a stem cell transplant for chronic granulomatous disease, so the T cells may come from the graft donor. This chain connects TRBV6-1 to TRBJ2-1, with TRBD2 matching 9 bases. The specimen was PBMCs, mostly from graft donor cells, collected 180 days after TCRalphabeta/CD19-depleted stem cell transplant. The CDR3 DNA is TGTGCCAGCAGTCCCCGGGGGACTAGCAGTTACAATGAGCAGTTCTTC. Translation: CASSPRGTSSYNEQFF.